This T cell receptor (beta chain) was documented in a study of blood T cells in healthy people across ages. Study context: Every two T cells gave about one barcoded beta molecule via template switching.

This clonotype was observed a handful of times. Its antigen remains unknown. Primers used in a second PCR of about 6 to 11 cycles were a sample-barcoded 5' primer and a J-beta primer mix. Each cDNA molecule received a tag from a template-switch adaptor that had 12 random nucleotides. MiXCR, run by TCRdb on the 5' RACE reads, gives a single entry per CDR3 protein. The sample contains fewer than 950,000 distinct CDR3 sequences, roughly 40% of which appear only once. Findings and limits, study-wide: Strong correlation linked observed beta diversity and percent naive T cells. Whereas aged donors had fewer naive CD4+ cells, long-lived donors had more of them and higher diversity.

With 3 bases removed from V and 11 bases from J, the gap between germline ends came to 13 bases. This CDR3 region has 12 residues. Germline V CDR1 and CDR2: SEHNR, FQNEAQ (reference sequence). The sequenced sample was blood. The chain uses TRBV7-9 and TRBJ2-5; D gene unclear. The TCR sequence derives from a man younger than 30 in good health. The CDR3 spells CASSLTLNEQYF. DNA of the CDR3: TGTGCCAGCAGCTTGACTTTAAATGAGCAGTACTTC.